Following are 30 T cell receptor beta chains from one sample sequenced in a study of immune evolution from preneoplasia to lung adenocarcinoma. Produced via immunoSEQ multiplex PCR; TCRdb's table is partial and in-frame only. Of around 7,500 clones listed, roughly 84% were seen once; the top ten hold approximately 2.9%. The sample was FFPE minimally invasive lung adenocarcinoma tissue. The receptors were gathered from a person aged 65-85 years with lung adenocarcinoma.

To note about this clone: The same CDR3 arises from other DNA sequences in this sample as well. This chain links TRBV28 with TRBJ1-1; TRBD1 aligns across 9 bases. In germline, CDR1 is MDHEN, CDR2 SYDVKM. The length of the CDR3 is 12 residues. Germline trimming cut 5 bases from V and 10 bases from J; bases unmatched to any gene: 5. CDR3 DNA: TGTGCCAGCAGTCCGCCGGACAGGGGAGCTTTCTTT. It specifies CASSPPDRGAFF.

Comments on this clone: The junction departs from the called germline gene at one end, perhaps through a read error. J is TRBJ2-3 and V is TRBV6-4; TRBD1 matches at 7 bases. CDR3 length: 14 amino acids. The germline V gene has CDR1 MRHNA and CDR2 SNTAGT. The CDR3 DNA sequence: TGTGTCAGCAGTGACTCGCAGGGGGCAGATACGCAGTATTTT. Translating it yields CVSSDSQGADTQYF.

The chain has TRBV11-2 and TRBJ2-5; tentatively, D is TRBD1 or TRBD2 (5 bases each). This CDR3 region has 13 residues. V lost 3 bases, J lost 5 bases, and 10 bases lay in between. Germline CDR1 SGHAT, CDR2 FQNNGV. CDR3 in amino acids: CASSFGGSETQYF. Here the CDR3 DNA reads TGTGCCAGCAGCTTTGGGGGATCGGAGACCCAGTACTTC.

This clone was seen more than once but under ten times. The genes are TRBV11-3 and TRBJ2-3, with D uncertain. Germline V CDR1 and CDR2: SGHNT, YENEEA. The CDR3 is 10 amino acids. V was clipped by 7 bases and J by 2 bases, with 1 base between them. CDR3 coding DNA: TGTGCCAGCAACACAGATACGCAGTATTTT. Translating it yields CASNTDTQYF.

The chain couples TRBV30 to TRBJ1-2, with D hard to call. The V gene lost 4 bases and the J gene lost 0 bases, with 9 bases spanning the gap. CDR3 length equals 13 residues. Looked up from germline, CDR1 is GTSNPN and CDR2 is SVGIG (reference sequence). DNA for the CDR3: TGTGCCTGGATACCTACGTCTAACTATGGCTACACCTTC. Its protein product is CAWIPTSNYGYTF.

The chain recombines TRBV5-1 with TRBJ2-3, with 9 positions matching TRBD2. With 0 bases clipped from V and 4 bases from J, the junction kept 9 bases outside the gene matches. The germline V gene encodes CDR1 SGHRS and CDR2 YFSETQ. CDR3 length: 17 residues. The DNA of the CDR3 is TGCGCCAGCAGCTTGGATCCAGCGGGAGGCGGTGCAGATACGCAGTATTTT. This sequence encodes CASSLDPAGGGADTQYF.

The CDR3 coding sequence is TGTGCCAGCGCCCCAGGGCAGGGGGCTGACATTCAGTACTTC. Translating it yields CASAPGQGADIQYF. The chain recombines TRBV6-1 with TRBJ2-4, with TRBD1 identical over 8 bases. Germline V CDR1 and CDR2: MNHNS, SASEGT. After removal of 8 bases from V and 8 bases from J, the junction contained 11 bases not matched to a gene. The CDR3 covers 14 residues.

J is TRBJ2-5 and V is TRBV15, with 12 positions matching TRBD1. The germline V gene encodes CDR1 LNHNV and CDR2 YYDKDF (reference sequence). After removal of 3 bases from V and 5 bases from J, the junction contained 7 bases not matched to a gene. This CDR3 has 16 residues. The CDR3 sequence is CATSSVGTGGRETQYF. DNA for the CDR3: TGTGCCACCAGCAGCGTAGGGACAGGGGGCCGGGAGACCCAGTACTTC.

This sequence joins TRBV9 and TRBJ2-5, with D maybe TRBD2 (5 bases). The ends were cut back, 2 bases at V and 3 bases at J, with 11 bases in the middle. The germline gives CDR1 SGDLS, CDR2 YYNGEE. The CDR3 totals 14 residues. Here the CDR3 reads CASSVDLAEETQYF. The CDR3 nucleotides read TGTGCCAGCAGCGTGGACTTGGCCGAAGAGACCCAGTACTTC.

The rearrangement links TRBV7-9 to TRBJ2-1; no firm D call. This CDR3 contains 11 residues. Germline lookup yields CDR1 SEHNR and CDR2 FQNEAQ (reference sequence). V lost 1 base and J 8 bases, leaving 3 bases between the germline ends. CDR3 DNA: TGTGCCAGCAGCTTAGGCCATGAGCAGTTCTTC. Its protein product is CASSLGHEQFF.

CDR3 sequence: CASTTGNTPLHF. In DNA form, the CDR3 reads TGTGCCAGCACGACAGGGAATACACCCCTCCACTTT. The V and J genes are TRBV11-2 and TRBJ1-6; 7 bases align to TRBD1. Per the germline V gene, CDR1 is SGHAT and CDR2 is FQNNGV. This CDR3 contains 12 residues. The J segment lost 11 bases and the V segment lost 7 bases, leaving 5 bases of the junction unmatched.

This chain links TRBV10-2 with TRBJ2-2; possible D gene TRBD1, 6 bases. Germline values: CDR1 WSHSY, CDR2 SAAADI. Deletions cut 4 bases from V and 1 base from J, with 10 bases between. The CDR3 extends over 15 amino acids. For the CDR3, the DNA is TGCGCCAGCAGTGTGGGGGCCGTGAACACCGGGGAGCTGTTTTTT. This translates into CASSVGAVNTGELFF.

This chain connects TRBV29-1 to TRBJ2-3; TRBD1 matches 9 bases. Germline loops: CDR1 SQVTM, CDR2 ANQGSEA. After removal of 3 bases from V and 2 bases from J, the junction contained 3 bases not matched to a gene. The length of the CDR3 is 14 residues. The CDR3 nucleotides read TGCAGCGTTGAGGGACAGGGTCCCACAGATACGCAGTATTTT. It encodes CSVEGQGPTDTQYF.

A single count supports this clone. The genes are TRBV9 and TRBJ1-2; D is ambiguous. Germline loops: CDR1 SGDLS, CDR2 YYNGEE. CDR3 length equals 13 residues. V lost 0 bases and J 6 bases, leaving 9 bases between the germline ends. CDR3 DNA sequence: TGTGCCAGCAGCGTAGCTTTCACGGATGGCTACACCTTC. Encoded protein: CASSVAFTDGYTF.

This chain joins TRBV19 and TRBJ1-5, with unresolved D. Trimming stripped 2 bases from V and 5 bases from J, with 7 bases between. This CDR3 has 13 amino acids. From germline, CDR1 is LNHDA and CDR2 SQIVND (reference sequence). CDR3 DNA: TGTGCCAGTAGTATACCCTTTTATCAGCCCCAGCATTTT. The encoded protein is CASSIPFYQPQHF.

In its sample, this clone was seen once. CDR3 bases: TGTGCCAAGGGACTAGCGGGAGATGGGGCCAACGTCCTGACTTTC. Translation: CAKGLAGDGANVLTF. This chain links TRBV30 with TRBJ2-6, with 14 bases identical to TRBD2. With V trimmed by 8 bases and J by 3 bases, 3 bases remained unmatched. Germline V lookup: CDR1 GTSNPN, CDR2 SVGIG (reference sequence). CDR3 length: 15 amino acids.

This chain uses TRBV6-6 with TRBJ2-7; TRBD1 aligns across 7 bases. CDR1 is MNHNY and CDR2 is SVGAGI in the germline V gene (reference sequence). The CDR3 loop spans 14 amino acids. Trimming removed 10 bases from V and 6 bases from J; junction bases left unmatched: 15. This CDR3 reads CATQMGRGFTEQYF. The CDR3 bases are TGTGCCACCCAAATGGGCAGGGGGTTTACCGAGCAGTACTTC.

CDR3 sequence (DNA): TGTGCCAGCAGCCCCGGACTACACGCTAGCACAGATACGCAGTATTTT. Translated, it gives CASSPGLHASTDTQYF. The chain links TRBV5-4 to TRBJ2-3; tentatively, D is TRBD2 (6 bases). CDR3 length: 16 residues. The germline V gene has CDR1 SGHNT and CDR2 YYREEE (reference sequence). The germline V and J ends were trimmed by 4 bases and 0 bases, with 15 bases remaining between them.

The chain joins TRBV5-1 to TRBJ2-5; D is perhaps TRBD2 (5 bases). Trimming removed 8 bases from V and 3 bases from J, with 20 bases in between. CDR3 length: 15 residues. The germline V gene encodes CDR1 SGHRS and CDR2 YFSETQ. For the CDR3, the DNA is TGCGCCAGTCATCTTCTTGGGAGTAGTGAAGAGACCCAGTACTTC. This encodes CASHLLGSSEETQYF.

The gene calls are TRBV7-8 and TRBJ1-4, with no clear D. Germline CDR1 is SGHVS and CDR2 is FQNEAQ. Trimming cost V 5 bases and J 0 bases, with 19 bases left between them. The CDR3 is 18 amino acids. The CDR3 loop reads CASSPYRLLSPTNEKLFF. The CDR3 DNA reads as TGTGCCAGCAGCCCTTATCGCCTACTTTCACCAACTAATGAAAAACTGTTTTTT.

The chain links TRBV19 to TRBJ1-6; D uncertain. The CDR3 consists of 12 residues. Germline lookup yields CDR1 LNHDA and CDR2 SQIVND (reference sequence). V was cut by 1 base and J by 7 bases, with 2 bases left in between. CDR3: CASSIGNSPLHF. CDR3 DNA: TGTGCCAGTAGTATAGGGAATTCACCCCTCCACTTT. The full variable domain, its missing parts supplied by reference TRBV19 and TRBJ1-6, is DGGITQSPKYLFRKEGQNVTLSCEQNLNHDAMYWYRQDPGQGLRLIYYSQIVNDFQKGDIAEGYSVSREKKESFPLTVTSAQKNPTAFYLCASSIGNSPLHFGNGTRLTVT.

This rearrangement joins TRBV6-5 to TRBJ1-1, with D possibly being TRBD1 (6 bases). V was shortened by 6 bases and J by 1 base, with 12 bases between the two germline ends. This CDR3 comprises 14 residues. CDR1 MNHEY and CDR2 SVGAGI come from the germline V gene. Here the CDR3 DNA reads TGTGCCAGCAGGATACAGGGAGGGAACACTGAAGCTTTCTTT. Protein: CASRIQGGNTEAFF.

V and J are TRBV2 and TRBJ1-6; D remains unclear. Germline CDR1 reads SNHLY; CDR2 reads FYNNEI. The CDR3 extends over 16 amino acids. The V end lost 3 bases, the J end lost 0 bases, and 9 bases lay between the germline ends. The CDR3 reads CASSDQESSYNSPLHF. The CDR3 nucleotides read TGTGCCAGCAGTGACCAGGAGAGCTCCTATAATTCACCCCTCCACTTT.

V and J are TRBV6-5 and TRBJ2-1; 10 nucleotides align to TRBD1. Trimming cost V 6 bases and J 7 bases; bases outside gene matches: 9. Germline CDR1 MNHEY, CDR2 SVGAGI. This CDR3 region has 15 residues. The CDR3 region is CASSQSTGGWNEQFF. The DNA for the CDR3 is TGTGCCAGCAGCCAGTCGACAGGGGGCTGGAATGAGCAGTTCTTC.

The rearrangement uses TRBV6-6 and TRBJ1-4; 8 bases align to TRBD1. After removal of 7 bases from V and 8 bases from J, the junction contained 6 bases not matched to a gene. CDR1 MNHNY and CDR2 SVGAGI come from the germline V gene (reference sequence). This CDR3 comprises 13 residues. The CDR3 spells CASKQGAREKLFF. CDR3 DNA: TGTGCCAGCAAGCAGGGGGCCAGGGAAAAACTGTTTTTT.

This chain links TRBV30 with TRBJ2-1; 13 nucleotides agree with TRBD2. Germline CDR1 is GTSNPN and CDR2 is SVGIG (reference sequence). Trimming cost V 5 bases and J 10 bases; bases outside gene matches: 5. The CDR3 is 13 residues long. The CDR3 spells CAWDPGLAGEQFF. CDR3 coding DNA: TGTGCCTGGGATCCGGGACTAGCGGGAGAGCAGTTCTTC.

The chain couples TRBV19 to TRBJ1-1; TRBD1 might be the D (5 bases). The germline CDR1 and CDR2 sequences are LNHDA and SQIVND (reference sequence). This CDR3 comprises 14 residues. Trimming left V 0 bases short and J 7 bases short, with 12 bases between. The CDR3 reads CASSIDPGSDEAFF. The CDR3 nucleotides read TGTGCCAGTAGTATAGATCCAGGGTCGGATGAAGCTTTCTTT.

The CDR3 sequence: CSVKGGGRETQYF. CDR3 nucleotides: TGCAGCGTTAAGGGGGGTGGTCGGGAGACCCAGTACTTC. The genes are TRBV29-1 and TRBJ2-5; D tentatively reads TRBD1 or TRBD2 (6 bases each). Trimming took 5 bases from V and 5 from J, leaving 15 bases between them. Germline V lookup: CDR1 SQVTM, CDR2 ANQGSEA. The CDR3 is made up of 13 amino acids.

This rearrangement joins TRBV18 to TRBJ2-3; possible D gene TRBD1, 5 bases. The CDR3 has 13 amino acids. Germline V lookup: CDR1 KGHSH, CDR2 LQKENI. V lost 0 bases and J lost 4, with 5 bases in between. Here the CDR3 DNA reads TGTGCCAGCTCACCACCAGGGGCAGATACGCAGTATTTT. This encodes CASSPPGADTQYF.

V and J are TRBV28 and TRBJ1-2; 12 bases agree with TRBD1. The CDR3 consists of 15 residues. V was pared by 4 bases and J by 7 bases, with 7 bases of the junction left unmatched. Germline V gene lookup returns CDR1 MDHEN and CDR2 SYDVKM. CDR3 DNA sequence: TGTGCCAGCAGTTCCCCGGGACAGGGGGCGGGTGGCTACACCTTC. Protein: CASSSPGQGAGGYTF.